The 25 T cell receptor beta chains given below trace back to one sample, sequenced in a study of cytomegalovirus exposure and HLA in healthy donors. Both 60 Vbeta primers and 13 Jbeta primers went into the PCR. Clones were sequenced by immunoSEQ multiplex PCR, and TCRdb holds only the in-frame ones, with some missing. The repertoire includes 70,000 to 95,000 clones, more than 75% of them detected once, and 2% to 2.5% sits in the top ten. The sample was PBMCs. The receptors originated from a man younger than 30 in good health and CMV-seronegative.

The chain employs TRBV7-9 and TRBJ2-5; tentative D call: TRBD2 (6 bases). Trimming left V 1 base short and J 3 bases short, with 15 bases between. This CDR3 contains 16 residues. CDR1 and CDR2 (germline): SEHNR, FQNEAQ (reference sequence). CDR3 region: CASSLVWDSMKETQYF. CDR3 sequence (DNA): TGTGCCAGCAGCTTAGTTTGGGACTCGATGAAAGAGACCCAGTACTTC.

This chain links TRBV19 with TRBJ2-5; 8 nucleotides align to TRBD1. This CDR3 comprises 18 residues. The trim removed 4 bases at V and 1 base at J, leaving 14 bases unmatched. Germline values: CDR1 LNHDA, CDR2 SQIVND (reference sequence). This CDR3 is CASSNRQGQGQIQETQYF. The DNA of the CDR3 is TGTGCCAGTAGTAACCGACAGGGGCAAGGCCAAATCCAAGAGACCCAGTACTTC.

This clone was counted once. The chain has TRBV7-6 and TRBJ1-2, with a possible D match to TRBD1 (5 bases). Trimming pared 3 bases from V and 0 bases from J, leaving 5 bases between. The germline V gene encodes CDR1 SGHVS and CDR2 FNYEAQ. The CDR3 sequence is 13 residues long. The CDR3 region has the DNA TGTGCCAGCAGCTTGGACACTAACTATGGCTACACCTTC. This codes for CASSLDTNYGYTF.

CDR3 sequence (DNA): TGTGCCAGCAGCCCCGACAGGGGGGTATTGGGCACTGAAGCTTTCTTT. Translated, it gives CASSPDRGVLGTEAFF. V usage is TRBV7-8 and J usage is TRBJ1-1; 9 bases fit TRBD1. This CDR3 region has 16 residues. In germline, CDR1 is SGHVS, CDR2 FQNEAQ. V was pared by 5 bases and J by 4 bases, with 11 bases of the junction left unmatched.

The chain joins TRBV5-6 to TRBJ1-2; 11 bases align to TRBD1. CDR1 SGHDT and CDR2 YYEEEE come from the germline V gene. The CDR3 length is 14 residues. V trimming: 4 bases; J trimming: 3 bases; junction bases outside the gene matches: 2. The CDR3 DNA reads as TGTGCCAGCAGCCCGGGACAGGGGGACTATGGCTACACCTTC. Protein sequence: CASSPGQGDYGYTF.

This rearrangement joins TRBV7-6 to TRBJ1-4, with TRBD1 identical over 9 bases. CDR3 size: 15 residues. The V gene end was trimmed by 5 bases and the J gene end by 8 bases; junction bases not matched to a gene: 9. CDR1 and CDR2 (germline): SGHVS, FNYEAQ. The CDR3 region has the DNA TGTGCCAGCAGCCAGATGGGACAGGGAGGGGAAAAACTGTTTTTT. This encodes CASSQMGQGGEKLFF.

The chain couples TRBV7-2 to TRBJ1-1, with 7 bases fitting TRBD1. This CDR3 spans 17 amino acids. Germline assignment: CDR1 SGHTA and CDR2 FQGNSA. The V and J ends lost 5 bases and 0 bases, in that order; junction bases with no gene match: 12. The CDR3 DNA sequence: TGTGCCAGCAGCCGACACGGGACAGTCGACATGAACACTGAAGCTTTCTTT. It codes for CASSRHGTVDMNTEAFF.

This clone has more than one count but fewer than ten. The V gene is TRBV6-5, the J gene TRBJ2-5; D is ambiguous. V was shortened by 0 bases and J by 0 bases, with 8 bases between the two germline ends. The CDR3 runs to 15 residues. Per the germline V gene, CDR1 is MNHEY and CDR2 is SVGAGI. The DNA of the CDR3 is TGTGCCAGCAGTTACTCTTCCGTGTACCAAGAGACCCAGTACTTC. Residues: CASSYSSVYQETQYF.

The chain links TRBV4-2 to TRBJ1-3; 7 nucleotides agree with TRBD1. V trimming: 0 bases; J trimming: 4 bases; junction bases outside the gene matches: 9. Germline CDR1 and CDR2: LGHNA and YNFKEQ. CDR3 size: 17 residues. CDR3 loop: CASSQEPTGVSGNTIYF. In nucleotides, the CDR3 is TGTGCCAGCAGCCAAGAACCTACAGGGGTCTCGGGAAACACCATATATTTT.

This clone was picked up a small number of times. The chain is built from TRBV30 and TRBJ2-7; 7 positions match TRBD2. Trimming at V came to 0 bases and at J to 5 bases, leaving 7 bases not matched to a gene. Looked up from germline, CDR1 is GTSNPN and CDR2 is SVGIG (reference sequence). This CDR3 spans 14 amino acids. The CDR3 sequence is CAWSVGGYMNEQYF. The CDR3 DNA reads TGTGCCTGGAGTGTGGGAGGGTATATGAACGAGCAGTACTTC.

This clone was observed once. The chain joins TRBV5-5 to TRBJ2-2; D is possibly TRBD2 (5 bases). V lost 4 bases and J lost 1, with 14 bases in between. Germline V gene sequence: CDR1 SGHKS, CDR2 YYEKEE (reference sequence). The length of the CDR3 is 16 residues. In DNA, the CDR3 is TGTGCCAGCAGCCCGCAATCAGCGGAGAACACCGGGGAGCTGTTTTTT. Translation: CASSPQSAENTGELFF.

The rearrangement uses TRBV10-3 and TRBJ2-5, with TRBD1 identical over 7 bases. The junction had 2 bases not matched to a gene; V was cut back by 2 bases and J by 2 bases. This CDR3 contains 14 residues. CDR1 is ENHRY and CDR2 is SYGVKD in the germline V gene. CDR3 sequence: CAISERGQQETQYF. For the CDR3, the DNA is TGTGCCATCAGTGAGCGGGGACAGCAAGAGACCCAGTACTTC.

The chain uses TRBV6-1 and TRBJ1-2, with D unclear. Germline lookup yields CDR1 MNHNS and CDR2 SASEGT. The CDR3 has 12 residues. V shed 2 bases and J shed 2 bases, with 3 bases lying between them. The CDR3 region is CASSERNYGYTF. The CDR3 region has the DNA TGTGCCAGCAGTGAACGGAACTATGGCTACACCTTC.

This sequence joins TRBV7-3 and TRBJ2-2; D perhaps matches TRBD2 (5 bases). The CDR3 spans 13 residues. CDR1 is SGHTA and CDR2 is FQGTGA in the germline V gene. Trimming took 3 bases from V and 6 from J, leaving 8 bases between them. CDR3 sequence: CASSFAEAGELFF. In nucleotides, the CDR3 is TGTGCCAGCAGCTTCGCGGAGGCCGGGGAGCTGTTTTTT.

This clone was detected only once. A junction end diverges from the germline sequence, so it may reflect a read error. This rearrangement joins TRBV7-7 to TRBJ2-7; 8 bases line up with TRBD1. Germline CDR1 SSHAT, CDR2 FNYEAQ (reference sequence). The CDR3 has 14 amino acids. CDR3 residues: CASSEGQANDEQYF. CDR3 DNA: TGTGCTAGCAGCGAGGGACAGGCAAACGACGAGCAGTACTTC.

The chain recombines TRBV29-1 with TRBJ1-2; TRBD1 matches 7 bases. Germline trimming cut 6 bases from V and 3 bases from J; bases unmatched to any gene: 13. The CDR3 spans 15 residues. CDR1 and CDR2 (germline): SQVTM, ANQGSEA. This CDR3 reads CSVQGGDNQHYGYTF. The DNA of the CDR3 is TGCAGCGTCCAGGGGGGAGACAACCAGCACTATGGCTACACCTTC.

The chain carries TRBV10-1 and TRBJ2-3; 11 bases align to TRBD2. Looked up from germline, CDR1 is WNHNN and CDR2 is SYGVQD (reference sequence). V shed 4 bases and J 5 bases; nucleotides not matched to a gene: 5. This CDR3 spans 15 amino acids. CDR3: CASSAASGGKDTQYF. The CDR3 region has the DNA TGCGCCAGCAGTGCGGCTAGCGGGGGGAAAGATACGCAGTATTTT.

This clone showed up just a few times. The chain couples TRBV5-4 to TRBJ2-3; 10 nucleotides line up with TRBD2. CDR3 length equals 16 residues. Germline lookup yields CDR1 SGHNT and CDR2 YYREEE (reference sequence). Trimming took 4 bases from V and 0 from J; bases not matched to a gene: 5. The CDR3 region is CASSLGTSVSTDTQYF. CDR3 in DNA: TGTGCCAGCAGCCTCGGGACTAGCGTTAGCACAGATACGCAGTATTTT.

The V gene is TRBV12-5, the J gene TRBJ2-2, with 9 bases matching TRBD1. V shed 10 bases and J 3 bases; nucleotides not matched to a gene: 21. CDR1 is LGHNT, CDR2 FRNRAP, per germline. The CDR3 spans 19 residues. In DNA form, the CDR3 reads TGTGCTACCAAGAGCCCCCAAACACCGGGACAGGGATACACCGGGGAGCTGTTTTTT. It encodes CATKSPQTPGQGYTGELFF.

This clone turned up a few times. V usage is TRBV7-9 and J usage is TRBJ1-2; 7 positions match TRBD1. The CDR3 consists of 14 residues. Germline V gives CDR1 SEHNR, CDR2 FQNEAQ (reference sequence). V lost 7 bases, J lost 4 bases, and 9 bases stayed unmatched. The CDR3 nucleotides read TGTGCCAGCACCCAGGGGGTCTGGTCCTATGGCTACACCTTC. Its translation is CASTQGVWSYGYTF.

This sequence joins TRBV25-1 and TRBJ2-7; 9 bases align to TRBD1. The J segment lost 6 bases and the V segment lost 6 bases, leaving 15 bases of the junction unmatched. Germline loops: CDR1 MGHDK, CDR2 SYGVNS. The CDR3 covers 16 residues. CDR3 sequence (DNA): TGTGCCAGCAGGAACGGTGACAGGGGGAGACCAGGCGAGCAGTACTTC. This encodes CASRNGDRGRPGEQYF.

This chain joins TRBV4-2 and TRBJ2-5; 7 nucleotides line up with TRBD2. V was pared by 5 bases and J by 5 bases, with 14 bases of the junction left unmatched. This CDR3 has 16 amino acids. Per germline, CDR1 LGHNA and CDR2 YNFKEQ. In nucleotides, the CDR3 is TGTGCCAGCAGCGCCCAGGTGGGGAGGGCAGGCGAGACCCAGTACTTC. Its translation is CASSAQVGRAGETQYF.

The chain joins TRBV18 to TRBJ2-7; 13 nucleotides agree with TRBD2. The CDR3 consists of 16 residues. Germline lookup yields CDR1 KGHSH and CDR2 LQKENI. The J segment lost 3 bases and the V segment lost 3 bases, leaving 5 bases of the junction unmatched. The CDR3 loop is CASSPTTSGGRYEQYF. The CDR3 DNA reads TGTGCCAGCTCACCTACGACTAGCGGGGGGCGCTACGAGCAGTACTTC.

In its sample, this clone was seen once. V is TRBV13 and J is TRBJ2-5; maybe TRBD2 (6 bases). This CDR3 has 13 amino acids. The V gene lost 5 bases and the J gene lost 4 bases, with 11 bases spanning the gap. CDR1 PRHDT and CDR2 FYEKMQ come from the germline V gene (reference sequence). Here the CDR3 reads CASSPGLIETQYF. CDR3 coding DNA: TGTGCCAGCAGCCCTGGACTAATAGAGACCCAGTACTTC.

The rearrangement links TRBV4-1 to TRBJ1-5; D remains unclear. This CDR3 has 15 residues. V lost 3 bases, J lost 3 bases, and 12 bases lay in between. Germline V CDR1 and CDR2: MGHRA, YSYEKL. CDR3 sequence (DNA): TGCGCCAGCAGCCAGGGCCGGGGTATCAATCAGCCCCAGCATTTT. Its protein is CASSQGRGINQPQHF.